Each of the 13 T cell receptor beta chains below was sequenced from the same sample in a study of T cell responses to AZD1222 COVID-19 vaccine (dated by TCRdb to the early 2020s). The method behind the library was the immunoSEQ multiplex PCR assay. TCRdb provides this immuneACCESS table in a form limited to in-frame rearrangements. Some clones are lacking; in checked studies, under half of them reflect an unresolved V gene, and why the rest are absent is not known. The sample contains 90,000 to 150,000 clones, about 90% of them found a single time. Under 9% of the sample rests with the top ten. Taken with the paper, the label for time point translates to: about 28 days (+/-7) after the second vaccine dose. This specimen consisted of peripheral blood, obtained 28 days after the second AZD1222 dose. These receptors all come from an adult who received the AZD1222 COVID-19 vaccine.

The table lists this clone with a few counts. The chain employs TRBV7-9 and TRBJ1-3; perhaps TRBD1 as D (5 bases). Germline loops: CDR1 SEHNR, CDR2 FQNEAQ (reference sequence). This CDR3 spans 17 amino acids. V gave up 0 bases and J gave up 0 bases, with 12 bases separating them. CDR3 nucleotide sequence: TGTGCCAGCAGCTTAGCCGGGGGATTGAGCTCTGGAAACACCATATATTTT. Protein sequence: CASSLAGGLSSGNTIYF.

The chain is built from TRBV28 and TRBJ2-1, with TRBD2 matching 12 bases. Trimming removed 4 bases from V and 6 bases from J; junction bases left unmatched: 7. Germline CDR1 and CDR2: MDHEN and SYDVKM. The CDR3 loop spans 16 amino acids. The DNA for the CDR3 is TGTGCCAGCAGTTCCGGACTAGCGGGGCAACTCAATGAGCAGTTCTTC. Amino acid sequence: CASSSGLAGQLNEQFF.

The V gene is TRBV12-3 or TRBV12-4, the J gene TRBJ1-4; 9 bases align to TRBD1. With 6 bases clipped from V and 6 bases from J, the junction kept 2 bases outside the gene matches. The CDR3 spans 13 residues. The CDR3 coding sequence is TGTGCCAGCAGGGGACAGGGCCATGAAAAACTGTTTTTT. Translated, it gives CASRGQGHEKLFF.

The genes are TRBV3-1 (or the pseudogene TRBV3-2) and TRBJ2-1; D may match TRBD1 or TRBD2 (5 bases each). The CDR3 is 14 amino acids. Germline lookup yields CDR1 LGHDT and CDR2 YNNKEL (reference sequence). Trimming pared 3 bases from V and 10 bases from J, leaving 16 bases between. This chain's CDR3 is CASSQQWGIGEQFF. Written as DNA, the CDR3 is TGTGCCAGCAGCCAGCAATGGGGGATCGGGGAGCAGTTCTTC.

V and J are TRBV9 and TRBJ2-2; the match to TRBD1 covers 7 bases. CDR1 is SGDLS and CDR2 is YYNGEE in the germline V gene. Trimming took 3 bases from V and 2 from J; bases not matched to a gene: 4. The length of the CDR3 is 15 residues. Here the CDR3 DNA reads TGTGCCAGCAGCGGACAGGGCGTCAACACCGGGGAGCTGTTTTTT. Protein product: CASSGQGVNTGELFF.

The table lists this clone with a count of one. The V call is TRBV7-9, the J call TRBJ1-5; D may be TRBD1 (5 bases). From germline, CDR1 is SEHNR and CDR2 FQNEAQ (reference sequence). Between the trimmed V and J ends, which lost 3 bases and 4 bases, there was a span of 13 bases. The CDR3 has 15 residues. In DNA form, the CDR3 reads TGTGCCAGCAGCTTCAACCAGGGCAAGAATCAGCCCCAGCATTTT. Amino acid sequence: CASSFNQGKNQPQHF.

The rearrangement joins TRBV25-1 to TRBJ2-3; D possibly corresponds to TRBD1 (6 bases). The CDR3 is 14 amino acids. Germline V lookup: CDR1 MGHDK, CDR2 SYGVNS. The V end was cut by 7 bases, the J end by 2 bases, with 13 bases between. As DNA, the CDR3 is TGTGCCAGCACCTTACAGGGCCTCACAGATACGCAGTATTTT. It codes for CASTLQGLTDTQYF.

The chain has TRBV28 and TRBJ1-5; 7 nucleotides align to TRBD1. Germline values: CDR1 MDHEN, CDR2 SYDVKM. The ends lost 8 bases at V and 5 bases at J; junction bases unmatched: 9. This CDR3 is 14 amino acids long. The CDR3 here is CASRSHTGDQPQHF. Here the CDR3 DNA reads TGTGCCAGCCGTTCACACACAGGGGATCAGCCCCAGCATTTT.

The DNA for the CDR3 is TGTGCCAGCAGTAGGCCGGGACATTCTGGAAACACCATATATTTT. Protein sequence: CASSRPGHSGNTIYF. The rearrangement joins TRBV7-2 to TRBJ1-3; tentative D call: TRBD1 (6 bases). The V end was cut by 6 bases, the J end by 1 base, with 13 bases between. The germline CDR1 and CDR2 sequences are SGHTA and FQGNSA. The CDR3 is made up of 15 amino acids.

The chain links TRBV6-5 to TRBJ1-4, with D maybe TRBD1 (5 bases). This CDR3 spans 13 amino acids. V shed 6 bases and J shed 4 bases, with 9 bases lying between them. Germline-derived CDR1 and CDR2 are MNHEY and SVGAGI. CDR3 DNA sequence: TGTGCCAGCAGAAGGGACCTTAATGAAAAACTGTTTTTT. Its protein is CASRRDLNEKLFF.

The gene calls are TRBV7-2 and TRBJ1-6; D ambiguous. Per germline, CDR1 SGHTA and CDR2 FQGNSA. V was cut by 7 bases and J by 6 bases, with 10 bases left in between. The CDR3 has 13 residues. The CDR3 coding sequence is TGTGCCAGCATCGTCGCCCCTAATTCACCCCTCCACTTT. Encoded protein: CASIVAPNSPLHF.

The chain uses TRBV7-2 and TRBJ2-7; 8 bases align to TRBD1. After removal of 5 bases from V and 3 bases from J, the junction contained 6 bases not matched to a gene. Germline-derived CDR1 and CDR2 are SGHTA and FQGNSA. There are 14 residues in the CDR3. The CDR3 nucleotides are TGTGCCAGCAGCGTCGGACAGGGAAACTACGAGCAGTACTTC. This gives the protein CASSVGQGNYEQYF.

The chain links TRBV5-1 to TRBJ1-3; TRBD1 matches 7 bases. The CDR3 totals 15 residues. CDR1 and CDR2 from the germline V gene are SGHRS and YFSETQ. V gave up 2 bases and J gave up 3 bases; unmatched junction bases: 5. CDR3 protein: CASSLPTGNGNTIYF. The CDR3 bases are TGCGCCAGCAGCTTACCGACAGGGAATGGAAACACCATATATTTT.